A single TCR beta chain is shown here with its context. Its cognate antigen is unknown. Germline CDR1 and CDR2: MRHNA and SNTAGT. The junction had 7 bases not matched to a gene; V was cut back by 5 bases and J by 9 bases. The CDR3 is made up of 15 amino acids. These data originate in a study of T cell responses to AZD1222 COVID-19 vaccine. Study-level results: Regions left unmutated in variants are reportedly the target of nearly half of spike-specific TCRs. Repertoires were obtained solely post-peak T cell response.

The protocol was immunoSEQ multiplex PCR, while the TCRdb copy is restricted to in-frame clones and leaves out a portion. The data contain more than 85,000 clones, around 81% of them singletons. The V gene is TRBV6-4, the J gene TRBJ2-1; 13 bases map to TRBD2. The input for sequencing was peripheral blood, taken on day 0 of AZD1222 vaccination. The clonotype was recovered from an adult in good health. DNA of the CDR3: TGTGCCAGCAGTTTACTAGCGGGAGGGCCTGGTGAGCAGTTCTTC. Its protein is CASSLLAGGPGEQFF.